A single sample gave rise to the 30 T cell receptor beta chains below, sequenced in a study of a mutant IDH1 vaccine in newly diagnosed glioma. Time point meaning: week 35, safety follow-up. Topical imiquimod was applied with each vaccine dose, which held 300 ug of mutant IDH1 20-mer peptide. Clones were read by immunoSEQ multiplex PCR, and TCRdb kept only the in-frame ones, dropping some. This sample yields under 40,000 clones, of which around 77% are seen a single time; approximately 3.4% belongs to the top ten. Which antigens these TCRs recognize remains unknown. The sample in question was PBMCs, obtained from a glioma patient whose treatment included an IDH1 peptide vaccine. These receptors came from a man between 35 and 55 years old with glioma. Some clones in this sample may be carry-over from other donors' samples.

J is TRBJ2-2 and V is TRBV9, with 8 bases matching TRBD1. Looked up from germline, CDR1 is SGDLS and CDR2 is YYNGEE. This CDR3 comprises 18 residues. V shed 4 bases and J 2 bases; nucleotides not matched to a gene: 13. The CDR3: CASSHGQGERPNTGELFF. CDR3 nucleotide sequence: TGTGCCAGCAGCCATGGACAGGGCGAAAGACCTAACACCGGGGAGCTGTTTTTT.

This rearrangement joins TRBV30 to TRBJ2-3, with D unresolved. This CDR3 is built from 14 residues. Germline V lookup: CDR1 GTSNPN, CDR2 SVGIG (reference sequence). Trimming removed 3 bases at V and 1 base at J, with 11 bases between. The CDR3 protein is CAWSRTTRTDTQYF. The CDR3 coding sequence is TGTGCCTGGAGCCGAACTACCCGCACAGATACGCAGTATTTT.

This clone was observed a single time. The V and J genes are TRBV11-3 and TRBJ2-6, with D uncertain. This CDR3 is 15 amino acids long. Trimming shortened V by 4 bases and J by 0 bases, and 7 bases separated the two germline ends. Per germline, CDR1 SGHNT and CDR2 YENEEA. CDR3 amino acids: CASSSPVSGANVLTF. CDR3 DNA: TGTGCCAGCAGCTCCCCCGTCTCTGGGGCCAACGTCCTGACTTTC.

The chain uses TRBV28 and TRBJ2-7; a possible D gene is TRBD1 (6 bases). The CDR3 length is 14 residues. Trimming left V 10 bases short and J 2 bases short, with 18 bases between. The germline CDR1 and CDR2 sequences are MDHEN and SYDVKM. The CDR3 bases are TGTGCCACTAGGGAACAGGGCCCAGCCTACGAGCAGTACTTC. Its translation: CATREQGPAYEQYF. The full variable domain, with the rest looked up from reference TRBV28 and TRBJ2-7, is DVKVTQSSRYLVKRTGEKVFLECVQDMDHENMFWYRQDPGLGLRLIYFSYDVKMKEKGDIPEGYSVSREKKERFSLILESASTNQTSMYLCATREQGPAYEQYFGPGTRLTVT.

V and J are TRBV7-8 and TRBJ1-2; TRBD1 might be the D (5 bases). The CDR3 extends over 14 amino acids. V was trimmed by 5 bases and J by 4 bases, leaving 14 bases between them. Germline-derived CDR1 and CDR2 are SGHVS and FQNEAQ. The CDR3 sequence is CASSPIRGSYGYTF. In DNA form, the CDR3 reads TGTGCCAGCAGCCCAATAAGGGGTAGCTATGGCTACACCTTC.

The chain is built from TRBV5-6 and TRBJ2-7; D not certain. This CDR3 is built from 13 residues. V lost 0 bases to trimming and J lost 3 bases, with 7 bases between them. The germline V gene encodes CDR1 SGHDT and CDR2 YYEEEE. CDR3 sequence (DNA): TGTGCCAGCAGCTTGGGAGGCGTCTACGAGCAGTACTTC. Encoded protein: CASSLGGVYEQYF. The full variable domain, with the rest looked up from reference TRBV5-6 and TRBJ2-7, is DAGVTQSPTHLIKTRGQQVTLRCSPKSGHDTVSWYQQALGQGPQFIFQYYEEEERQRGNFPDRFSGHQFPNYSSELNVNALLLGDSALYLCASSLGGVYEQYFGPGTRLTVT.

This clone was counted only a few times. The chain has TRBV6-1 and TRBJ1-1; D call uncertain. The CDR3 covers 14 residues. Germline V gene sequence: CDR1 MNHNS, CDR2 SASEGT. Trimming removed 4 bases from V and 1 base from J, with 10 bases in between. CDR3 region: CASSADRKNTEAFF. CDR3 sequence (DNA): TGTGCCAGCAGTGCTGATCGGAAGAACACTGAAGCTTTCTTT.

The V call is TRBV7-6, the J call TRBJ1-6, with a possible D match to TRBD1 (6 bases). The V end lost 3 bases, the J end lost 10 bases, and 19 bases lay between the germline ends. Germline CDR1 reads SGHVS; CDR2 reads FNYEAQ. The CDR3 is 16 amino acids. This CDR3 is CASSFSPGAGRSPLHF. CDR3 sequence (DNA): TGTGCCAGCAGCTTTTCCCCGGGGGCGGGGCGGTCACCCCTCCACTTT.

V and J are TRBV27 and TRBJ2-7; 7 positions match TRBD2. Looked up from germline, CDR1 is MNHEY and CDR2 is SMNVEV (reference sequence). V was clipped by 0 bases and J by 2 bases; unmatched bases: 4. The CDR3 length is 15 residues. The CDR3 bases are TGTGCCAGCAGTTTATCACGGGGGGATACCTACGAGCAGTACTTC. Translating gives CASSLSRGDTYEQYF.

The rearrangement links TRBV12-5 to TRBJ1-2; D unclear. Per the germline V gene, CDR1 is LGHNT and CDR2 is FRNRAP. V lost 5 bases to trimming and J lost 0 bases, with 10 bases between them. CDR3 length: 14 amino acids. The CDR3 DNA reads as TGTGCTAGTGGTCAACTAACTTCTAACTATGGCTACACCTTC. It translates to CASGQLTSNYGYTF.

The CDR3, as DNA: TGTGCCAGCAGCGTAGCTATGGCGGGGTACCATGAGCAGTTCTTC. Translating gives CASSVAMAGYHEQFF. The V call is TRBV9, the J call TRBJ2-1; possibly TRBD2 for D (6 bases). The CDR3 extends over 15 amino acids. The V and J ends lost 0 bases and 8 bases respectively, with 15 bases between them. Germline-derived CDR1 and CDR2 are SGDLS and YYNGEE. The full variable domain, rest sourced from reference TRBV9 and TRBJ2-1, is DSGVTQTPKHLITATGQRVTLRCSPRSGDLSVYWYQQSLDQGLQFLIQYYNGEERAKGNILERFSAQQFPDLHSELNLSSLELGDSALYFCASSVAMAGYHEQFFGPGTRLTVL.

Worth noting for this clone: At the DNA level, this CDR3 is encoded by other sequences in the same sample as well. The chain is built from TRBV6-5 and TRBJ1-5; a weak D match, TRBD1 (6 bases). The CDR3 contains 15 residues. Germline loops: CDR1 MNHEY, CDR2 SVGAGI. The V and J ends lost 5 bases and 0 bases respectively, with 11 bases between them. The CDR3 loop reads CASSTTGYSNQPQHF. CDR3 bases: TGTGCCAGCAGTACGACAGGATATAGCAATCAGCCCCAGCATTTT.

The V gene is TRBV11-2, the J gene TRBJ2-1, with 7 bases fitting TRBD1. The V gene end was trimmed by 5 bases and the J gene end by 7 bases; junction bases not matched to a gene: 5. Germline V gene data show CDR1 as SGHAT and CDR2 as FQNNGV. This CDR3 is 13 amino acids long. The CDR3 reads CASSPGTENEQFF. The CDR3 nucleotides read TGTGCCAGCAGCCCCGGGACAGAGAATGAGCAGTTCTTC. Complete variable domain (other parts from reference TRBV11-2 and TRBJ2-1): EAGVAQSPRYKIIEKRQSVAFWCNPISGHATLYWYQQILGQGPKLLIQFQNNGVVDDSQLPKDRFSAERLKGVDSTLKIQPAKLEDSAVYLCASSPGTENEQFFGPGTRLTVL.

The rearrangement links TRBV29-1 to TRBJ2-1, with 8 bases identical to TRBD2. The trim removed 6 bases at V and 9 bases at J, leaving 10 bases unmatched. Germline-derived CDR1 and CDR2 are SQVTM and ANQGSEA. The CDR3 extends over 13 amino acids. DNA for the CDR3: TGCAGCGTACCGGGACTAGGTCAGGGTGAGCAGTTCTTC. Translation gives CSVPGLGQGEQFF.

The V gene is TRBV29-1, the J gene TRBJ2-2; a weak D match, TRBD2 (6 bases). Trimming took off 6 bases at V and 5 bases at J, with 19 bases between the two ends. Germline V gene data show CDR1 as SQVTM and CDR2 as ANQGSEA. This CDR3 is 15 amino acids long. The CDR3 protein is CSVQRGSSRTGELFF. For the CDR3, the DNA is TGCAGCGTCCAACGGGGGAGCTCGCGGACCGGGGAGCTGTTTTTT.

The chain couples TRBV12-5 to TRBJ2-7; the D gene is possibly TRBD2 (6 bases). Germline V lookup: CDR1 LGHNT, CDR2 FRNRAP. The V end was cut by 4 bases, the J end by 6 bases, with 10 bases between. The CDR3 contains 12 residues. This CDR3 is CASGSEGIEQYF. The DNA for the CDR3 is TGTGCTAGTGGTTCGGAGGGGATCGAGCAGTACTTC.

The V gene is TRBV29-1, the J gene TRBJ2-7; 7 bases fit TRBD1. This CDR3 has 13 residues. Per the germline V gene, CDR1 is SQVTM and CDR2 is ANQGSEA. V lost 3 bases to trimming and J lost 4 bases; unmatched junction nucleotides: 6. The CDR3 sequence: CSVESGTAYEQYF. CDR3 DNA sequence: TGCAGCGTTGAGTCGGGGACAGCATACGAGCAGTACTTC.

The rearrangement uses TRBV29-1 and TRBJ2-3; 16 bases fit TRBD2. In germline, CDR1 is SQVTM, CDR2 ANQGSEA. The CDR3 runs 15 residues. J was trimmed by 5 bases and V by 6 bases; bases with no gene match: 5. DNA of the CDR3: TGCAGCGTGGGGACTAGCGGGGGGGCGGTAGATACGCAGTATTTT. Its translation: CSVGTSGGAVDTQYF.

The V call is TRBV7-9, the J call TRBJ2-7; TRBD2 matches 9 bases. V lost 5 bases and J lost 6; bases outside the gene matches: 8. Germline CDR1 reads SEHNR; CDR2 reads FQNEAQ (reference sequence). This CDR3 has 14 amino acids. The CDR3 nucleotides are TGTGCCAGCAGCCCCGGGCTAGCGGGGTCCGAGCAGTACTTC. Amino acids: CASSPGLAGSEQYF.

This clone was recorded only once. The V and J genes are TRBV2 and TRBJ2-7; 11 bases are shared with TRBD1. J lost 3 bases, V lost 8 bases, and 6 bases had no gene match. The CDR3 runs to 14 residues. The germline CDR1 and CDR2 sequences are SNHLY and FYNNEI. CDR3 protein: CASQTGTGGYEQYF. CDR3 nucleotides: TGTGCCAGCCAAACCGGGACAGGGGGCTACGAGCAGTACTTC.

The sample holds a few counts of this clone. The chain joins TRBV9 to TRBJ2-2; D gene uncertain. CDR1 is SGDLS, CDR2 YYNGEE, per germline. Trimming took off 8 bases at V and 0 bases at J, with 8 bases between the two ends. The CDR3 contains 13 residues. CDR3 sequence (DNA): TGTGCCAGTCGCAGGACGAACACCGGGGAGCTGTTTTTT. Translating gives CASRRTNTGELFF.

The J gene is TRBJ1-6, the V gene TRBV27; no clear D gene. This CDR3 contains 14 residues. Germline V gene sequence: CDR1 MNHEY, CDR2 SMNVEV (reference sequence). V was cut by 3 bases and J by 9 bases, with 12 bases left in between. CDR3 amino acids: CASSLAGISSPLHF. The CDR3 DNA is TGTGCCAGCAGTTTGGCAGGAATAAGTTCACCCCTCCACTTT.

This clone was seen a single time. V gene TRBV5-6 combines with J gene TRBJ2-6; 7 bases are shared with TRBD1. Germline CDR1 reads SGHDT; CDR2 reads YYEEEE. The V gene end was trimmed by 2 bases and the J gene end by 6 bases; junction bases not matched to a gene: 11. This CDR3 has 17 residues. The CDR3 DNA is TGTGCCAGCAGCTTAGGGGGCCTGAGAGGTGTGGCCAACGTCCTGACTTTC. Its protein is CASSLGGLRGVANVLTF. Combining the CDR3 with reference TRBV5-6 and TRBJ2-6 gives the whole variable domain DAGVTQSPTHLIKTRGQQVTLRCSPKSGHDTVSWYQQALGQGPQFIFQYYEEEERQRGNFPDRFSGHQFPNYSSELNVNALLLGDSALYLCASSLGGLRGVANVLTFGAGSRLTVL.

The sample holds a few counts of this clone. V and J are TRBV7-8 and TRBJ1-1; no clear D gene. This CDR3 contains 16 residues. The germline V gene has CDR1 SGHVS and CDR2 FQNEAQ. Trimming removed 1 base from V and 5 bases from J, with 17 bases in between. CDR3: CASSLVGGLVGTEAFF. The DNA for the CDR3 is TGTGCCAGCAGCTTAGTGGGAGGGCTCGTGGGGACTGAAGCTTTCTTT.

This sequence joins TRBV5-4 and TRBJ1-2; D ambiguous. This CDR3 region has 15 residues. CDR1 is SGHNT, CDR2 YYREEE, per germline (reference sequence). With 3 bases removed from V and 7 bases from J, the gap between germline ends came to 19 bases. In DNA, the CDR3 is TGTGCCAGCAGCTCCCTTCGTACAGAAATCGGTGGCTACACCTTC. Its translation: CASSSLRTEIGGYTF.

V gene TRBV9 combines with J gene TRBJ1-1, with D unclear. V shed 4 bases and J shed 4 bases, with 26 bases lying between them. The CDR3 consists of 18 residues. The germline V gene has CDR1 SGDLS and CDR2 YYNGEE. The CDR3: CASSSNPKTDNLRTEAFF. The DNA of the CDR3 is TGTGCCAGCAGCTCAAACCCCAAGACTGACAATTTGCGCACTGAAGCTTTCTTT.

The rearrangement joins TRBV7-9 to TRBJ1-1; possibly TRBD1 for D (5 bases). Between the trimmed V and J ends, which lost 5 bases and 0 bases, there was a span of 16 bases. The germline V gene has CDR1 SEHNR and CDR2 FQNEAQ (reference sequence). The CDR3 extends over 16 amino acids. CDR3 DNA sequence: TGTGCCAGCAGCCCGAGTGGGGAGGGGATGAACACTGAAGCTTTCTTT. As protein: CASSPSGEGMNTEAFF.

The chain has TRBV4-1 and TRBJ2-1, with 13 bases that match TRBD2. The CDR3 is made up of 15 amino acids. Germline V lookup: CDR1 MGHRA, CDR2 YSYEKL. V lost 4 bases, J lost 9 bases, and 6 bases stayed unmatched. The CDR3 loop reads CASSPTSGGAVEQFF. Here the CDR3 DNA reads TGCGCCAGCAGCCCTACTAGCGGGGGGGCGGTTGAGCAGTTCTTC.

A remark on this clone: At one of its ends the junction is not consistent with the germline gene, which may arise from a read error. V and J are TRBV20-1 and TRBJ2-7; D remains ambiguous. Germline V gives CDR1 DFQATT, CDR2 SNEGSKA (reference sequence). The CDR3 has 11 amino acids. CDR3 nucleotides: TGCAGTGCTGGAGACGCCTACGAGCAGTACTTC. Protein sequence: CSAGDAYEQYF.

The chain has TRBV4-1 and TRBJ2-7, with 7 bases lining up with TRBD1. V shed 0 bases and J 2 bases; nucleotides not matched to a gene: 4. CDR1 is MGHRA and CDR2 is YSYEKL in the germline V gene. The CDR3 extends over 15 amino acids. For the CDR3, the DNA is TGCGCCAGCAGCCAAGAGGTAGGGGGCCCCTACGAGCAGTACTTC. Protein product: CASSQEVGGPYEQYF.